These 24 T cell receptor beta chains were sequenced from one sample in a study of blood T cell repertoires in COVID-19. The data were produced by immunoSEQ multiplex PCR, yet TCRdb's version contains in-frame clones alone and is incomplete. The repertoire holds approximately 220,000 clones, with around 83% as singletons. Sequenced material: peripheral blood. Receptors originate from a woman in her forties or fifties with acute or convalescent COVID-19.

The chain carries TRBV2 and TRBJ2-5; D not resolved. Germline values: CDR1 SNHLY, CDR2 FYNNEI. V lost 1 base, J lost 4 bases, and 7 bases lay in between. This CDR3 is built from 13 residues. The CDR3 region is CASSEDWAETQYF. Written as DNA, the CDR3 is TGTGCCAGCAGTGAAGACTGGGCAGAGACCCAGTACTTC.

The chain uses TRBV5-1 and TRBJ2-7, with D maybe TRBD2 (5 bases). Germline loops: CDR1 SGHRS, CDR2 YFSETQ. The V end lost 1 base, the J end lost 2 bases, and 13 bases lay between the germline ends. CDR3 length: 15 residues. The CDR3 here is CASSLRPRGTYEQYF. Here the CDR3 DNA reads TGCGCCAGCAGCTTGCGTCCTCGAGGGACCTACGAGCAGTACTTC.

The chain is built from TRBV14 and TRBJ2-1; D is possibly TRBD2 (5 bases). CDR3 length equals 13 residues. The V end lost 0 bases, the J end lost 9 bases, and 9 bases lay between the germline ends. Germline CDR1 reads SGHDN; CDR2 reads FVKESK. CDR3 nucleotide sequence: TGTGCCAGCAGCCAAGATCTCGAGGGTGAGCAGTTCTTC. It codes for CASSQDLEGEQFF.

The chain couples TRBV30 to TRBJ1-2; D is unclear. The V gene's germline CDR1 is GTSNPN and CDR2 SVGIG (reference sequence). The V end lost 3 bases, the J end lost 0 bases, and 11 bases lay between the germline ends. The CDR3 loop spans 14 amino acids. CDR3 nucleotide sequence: TGTGCCTGGAGACCGCGAGGAGCTAACTATGGCTACACCTTC. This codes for CAWRPRGANYGYTF.

This chain's CDR3 is CASSKDARENTEAFF. CDR3 bases: TGTGCCAGCAGCAAAGATGCCAGGGAGAACACTGAAGCTTTCTTT. The rearrangement links TRBV21-1 to TRBJ1-1; the DNA was not used to check the table's D call, TRBD1. TRBV21-1 is termed a pseudogene. CDR3 length: 15 amino acids.

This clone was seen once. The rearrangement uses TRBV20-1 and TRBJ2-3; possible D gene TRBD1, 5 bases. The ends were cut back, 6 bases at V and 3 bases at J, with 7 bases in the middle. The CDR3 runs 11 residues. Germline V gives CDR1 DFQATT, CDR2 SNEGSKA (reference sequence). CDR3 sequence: CSASGTDTQYF. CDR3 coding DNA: TGCAGTGCATCAGGGACAGATACGCAGTATTTT.

The CDR3 region is CASSGRPDSEQFF. As DNA, the CDR3 is TGTGCCAGCTCCGGTCGCCCTGACAGTGAGCAGTTCTTC. This chain uses TRBV18 with TRBJ2-1; the D gene is possibly TRBD1 (5 bases). The CDR3 sequence is 13 residues long. Deletions cut 6 bases from V and 9 bases from J, with 15 bases between. Per the germline V gene, CDR1 is KGHSH and CDR2 is LQKENI. The whole variable domain, remainder taken from reference TRBV18 and TRBJ2-1, is NAGVMQNPRHLVRRRGQEARLRCSPMKGHSHVYWYRQLPEEGLKFMVYLQKENIIDESGMPKERFSAEFPKEGPSILRIQQVVRGDSAAYFCASSGRPDSEQFFGPGTRLTVL.

CDR3 in amino acids: CSARREKLFF. The CDR3 DNA is TGCAGTGCTAGGAGGGAAAAACTGTTTTTT. The rearrangement uses TRBV20-1 and TRBJ1-4; D gene ambiguous. The CDR3 is 10 amino acids. Germline CDR1 DFQATT, CDR2 SNEGSKA (reference sequence). V lost 3 bases and J 8 bases, leaving 4 bases between the germline ends.

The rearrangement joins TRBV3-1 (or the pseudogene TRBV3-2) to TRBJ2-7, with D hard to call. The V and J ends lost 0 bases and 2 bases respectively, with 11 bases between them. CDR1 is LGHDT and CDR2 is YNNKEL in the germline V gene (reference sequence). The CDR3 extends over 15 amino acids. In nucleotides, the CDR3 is TGTGCCAGCAGCCAAGATTTTGCCAGGCCCTACGAGCAGTACTTC. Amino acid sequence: CASSQDFARPYEQYF.

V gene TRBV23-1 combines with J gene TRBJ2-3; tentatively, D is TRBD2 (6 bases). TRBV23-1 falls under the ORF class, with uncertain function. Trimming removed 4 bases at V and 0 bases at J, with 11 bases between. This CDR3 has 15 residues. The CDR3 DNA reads TGCGCCAGCAGTCCTACTAGCCTCAGCACAGATACGCAGTATTTT. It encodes CASSPTSLSTDTQYF.

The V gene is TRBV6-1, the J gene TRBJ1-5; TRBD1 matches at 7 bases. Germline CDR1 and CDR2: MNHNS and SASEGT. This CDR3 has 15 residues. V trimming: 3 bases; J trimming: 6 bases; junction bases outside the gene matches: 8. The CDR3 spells CASSDGQVPGQPQHF. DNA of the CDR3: TGTGCCAGCAGTGACGGACAGGTTCCCGGTCAGCCCCAGCATTTT.

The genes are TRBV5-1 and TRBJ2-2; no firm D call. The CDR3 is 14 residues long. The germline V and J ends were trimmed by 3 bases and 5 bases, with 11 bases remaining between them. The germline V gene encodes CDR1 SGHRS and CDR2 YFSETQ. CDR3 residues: CASSWAPFTGELFF. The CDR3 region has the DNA TGCGCCAGCAGCTGGGCCCCATTTACCGGGGAGCTGTTTTTT.

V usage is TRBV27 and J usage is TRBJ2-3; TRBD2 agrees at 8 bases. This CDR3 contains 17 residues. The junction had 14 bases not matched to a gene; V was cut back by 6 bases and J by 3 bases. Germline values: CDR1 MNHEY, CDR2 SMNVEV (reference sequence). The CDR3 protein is CASSPAGESLGTDTQYF. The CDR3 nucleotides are TGTGCCAGCAGCCCAGCGGGAGAGAGTTTAGGGACAGATACGCAGTATTTT.

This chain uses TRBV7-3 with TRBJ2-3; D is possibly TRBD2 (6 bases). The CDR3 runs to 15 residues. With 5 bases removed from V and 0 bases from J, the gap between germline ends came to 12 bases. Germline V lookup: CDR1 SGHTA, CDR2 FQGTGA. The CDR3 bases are TGTGCCAGCAGCAGTAGCGGATATAGCACAGATACGCAGTATTTT. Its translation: CASSSSGYSTDTQYF.

The CDR3 loop is CASSSIGTGGGEAFF. CDR3 nucleotide sequence: TGCGCCAGCAGCTCCATCGGGACAGGGGGCGGAGAAGCTTTCTTT. This chain links TRBV5-1 with TRBJ1-1; 12 nucleotides match TRBD1. In germline, CDR1 is SGHRS, CDR2 YFSETQ. The junction had 8 bases not matched to a gene; V was cut back by 3 bases and J by 8 bases. This CDR3 region has 15 residues.

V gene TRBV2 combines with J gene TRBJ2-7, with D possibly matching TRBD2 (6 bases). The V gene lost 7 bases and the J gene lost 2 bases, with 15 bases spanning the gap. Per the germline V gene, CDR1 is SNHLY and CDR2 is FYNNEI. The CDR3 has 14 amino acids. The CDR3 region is CASKVAGLAYEQYF. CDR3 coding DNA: TGTGCCAGCAAGGTTGCGGGACTTGCCTACGAGCAGTACTTC.

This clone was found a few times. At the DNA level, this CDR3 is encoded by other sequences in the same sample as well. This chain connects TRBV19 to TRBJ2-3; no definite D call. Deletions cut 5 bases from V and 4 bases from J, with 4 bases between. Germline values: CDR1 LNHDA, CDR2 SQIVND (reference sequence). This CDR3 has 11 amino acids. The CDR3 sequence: CASSSADTQYF. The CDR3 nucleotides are TGTGCCAGTAGTTCGGCAGATACGCAGTATTTT.

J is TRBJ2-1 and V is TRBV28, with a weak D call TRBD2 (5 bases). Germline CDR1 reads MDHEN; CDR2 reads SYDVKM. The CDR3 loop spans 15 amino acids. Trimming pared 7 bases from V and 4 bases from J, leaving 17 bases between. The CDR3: CASTNSAATYNEQFF. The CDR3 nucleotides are TGTGCCAGCACCAATTCAGCGGCAACTTACAATGAGCAGTTCTTC.

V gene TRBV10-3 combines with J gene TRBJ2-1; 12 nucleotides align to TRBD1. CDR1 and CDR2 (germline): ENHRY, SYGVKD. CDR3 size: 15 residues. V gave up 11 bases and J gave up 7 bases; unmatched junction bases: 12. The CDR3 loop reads CASQAGQGATNEQFF. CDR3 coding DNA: TGTGCCTCCCAGGCGGGACAGGGGGCAACGAATGAGCAGTTCTTC.

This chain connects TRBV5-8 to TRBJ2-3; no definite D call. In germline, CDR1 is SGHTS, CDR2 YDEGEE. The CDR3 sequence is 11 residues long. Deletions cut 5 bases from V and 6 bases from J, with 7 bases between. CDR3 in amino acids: CASSPRDTQYF. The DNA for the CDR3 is TGTGCCAGCAGTCCCAGGGATACGCAGTATTTT.

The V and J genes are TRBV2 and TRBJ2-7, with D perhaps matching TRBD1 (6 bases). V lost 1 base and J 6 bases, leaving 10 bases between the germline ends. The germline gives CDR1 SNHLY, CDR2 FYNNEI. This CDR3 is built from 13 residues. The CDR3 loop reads CASSEDRDGEQYF. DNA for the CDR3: TGTGCCAGCAGTGAAGACAGGGACGGCGAGCAGTACTTC.

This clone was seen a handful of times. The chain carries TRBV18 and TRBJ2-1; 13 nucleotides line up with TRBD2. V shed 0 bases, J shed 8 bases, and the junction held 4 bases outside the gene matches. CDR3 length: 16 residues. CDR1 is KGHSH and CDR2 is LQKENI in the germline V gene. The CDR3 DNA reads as TGTGCCAGCTCACCACCGGGACTAGCGGGATGGGATGAGCAGTTCTTC. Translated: CASSPPGLAGWDEQFF.

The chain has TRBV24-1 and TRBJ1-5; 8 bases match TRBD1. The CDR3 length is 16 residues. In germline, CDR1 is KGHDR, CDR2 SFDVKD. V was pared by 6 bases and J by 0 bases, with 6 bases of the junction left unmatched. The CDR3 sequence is CATSPGGAPSNQPQHF. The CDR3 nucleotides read TGTGCCACCAGTCCAGGGGGCGCCCCTAGCAATCAGCCCCAGCATTTT.

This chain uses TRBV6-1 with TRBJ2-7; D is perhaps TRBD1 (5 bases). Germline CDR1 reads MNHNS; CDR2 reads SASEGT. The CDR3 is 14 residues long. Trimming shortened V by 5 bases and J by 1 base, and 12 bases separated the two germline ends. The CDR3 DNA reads TGTGCCAGCAGTCCCACGGACAAGTCCTACGAGCAGTACTTC. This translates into CASSPTDKSYEQYF.